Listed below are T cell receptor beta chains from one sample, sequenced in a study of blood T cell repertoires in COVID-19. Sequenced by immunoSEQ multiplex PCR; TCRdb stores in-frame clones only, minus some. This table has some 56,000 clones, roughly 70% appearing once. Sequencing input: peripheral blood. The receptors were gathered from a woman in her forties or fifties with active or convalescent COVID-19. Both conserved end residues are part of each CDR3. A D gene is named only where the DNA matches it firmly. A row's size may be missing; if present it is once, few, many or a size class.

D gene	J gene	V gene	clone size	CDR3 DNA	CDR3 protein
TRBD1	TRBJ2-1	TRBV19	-	TGTGCCAGTAGTTTCGAACAGGGGGTCGCTTACAATGAGCAGTTCTTC	CASSFEQGVAYNEQFF
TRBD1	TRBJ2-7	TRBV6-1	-	TGTGCCAGCAGTGCGGACAGGGGGCGCTTGGCTCCCTACGAGCAGTACTTC	CASSADRGRLAPYEQYF
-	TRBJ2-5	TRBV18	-	TGTGCCAGCTCATCGGACAGCCGGACTTTAGAGACCCAGTACTTC	CASSSDSRTLETQYF
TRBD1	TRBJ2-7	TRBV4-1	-	TGCGCCAGCAGCCAAGGACAGGGAACCTACGAGCAGTACTTC	CASSQGQGTYEQYF
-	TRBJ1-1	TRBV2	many	TGTGCCAGCATAACAGGGATGGCGAACACTGAAGCTTTCTTT	CASITGMANTEAFF
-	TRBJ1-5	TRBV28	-	TGTGCCAGCAGTCAGGCGGGGGGGGCGATTAGCAATCAGCCCCAGCATTTT	CASSQAGGAISNQPQHF
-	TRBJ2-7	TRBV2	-	TGTGCCAGCAGTGGGACAGCGATTCGACACGAGCAGTACTTC	CASSGTAIRHEQYF
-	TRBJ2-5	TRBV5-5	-	TGTGCCAGCAGCCCTAAAGAGACCCAGTACTTC	CASSPKETQYF
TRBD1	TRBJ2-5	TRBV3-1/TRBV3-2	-	TGTGCCAGCAGCCCCCGGGACAGGGGGGTAAAAGAGACCCAGTACTTC	CASSPRDRGVKETQYF
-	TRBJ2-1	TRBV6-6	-	TGTGCCAGCAGTCCTACAGCTTACAATGAGCAGTTCTTC	CASSPTAYNEQFF
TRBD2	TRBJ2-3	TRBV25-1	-	TGTGCCAGCAGTGACCCGACCTTAGCGGGACTCTGGAATACGCAGTATTTT	CASSDPTLAGLWNTQYF
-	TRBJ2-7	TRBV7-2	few	TGTGCCAGCAGCCCAGACTCGTTTGCGGCCTACGAGCAGTACTTC	CASSPDSFAAYEQYF
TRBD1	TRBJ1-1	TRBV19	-	TGTGCCAGTAGTACCAGACAGGGACCCATGAACACTGAAGCTTTCTTT	CASSTRQGPMNTEAFF
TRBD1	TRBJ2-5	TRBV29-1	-	TGCAGCGTTCTACGTAACAGGGGACAAGAGACCCAGTACTTC	CSVLRNRGQETQYF
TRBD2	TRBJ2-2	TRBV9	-	TGTGCCAGCAGCGTGGCAGCGGGAGGGTTCGCGAACACCGGGGAGCTGTTTTTT	CASSVAAGGFANTGELFF
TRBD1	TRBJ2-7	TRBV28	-	TGTGCCAGCAGTCTCCTGGACAGGGCCTCCTACGAGCAGTACTTC	CASSLLDRASYEQYF
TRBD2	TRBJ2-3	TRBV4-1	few	TGCGCCAGCAGCCAAGCGGGAGGGGGTACGCAGTATTTT	CASSQAGGGTQYF
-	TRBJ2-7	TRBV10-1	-	TGCGCCAGCAGTGAGAGCACGGAAGGAGTCTACGAGCAGTACTTC	CASSESTEGVYEQYF
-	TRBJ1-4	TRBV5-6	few	TGTGCCAGCAGCCAGGACAGTCTTAATGAAAAACTGTTTTTT	CASSQDSLNEKLFF
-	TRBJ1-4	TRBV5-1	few	TGCGCCAGCAGCTTGGGACTCTCGACAACTAATGAAAAACTGTTTTTT	CASSLGLSTTNEKLFF
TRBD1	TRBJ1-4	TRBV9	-	TGTGCCAGCAGCACTCGGACAGGGATGGAAGAAAAACTGTTTTTT	CASSTRTGMEEKLFF
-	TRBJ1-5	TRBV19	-	TGTGCCAGTAGTATCGGGATCCATAATCAGCCCCAGCATTTT	CASSIGIHNQPQHF
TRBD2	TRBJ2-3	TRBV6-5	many	TGTGCCACCAAGACTAGCGGAGACCCCACAGATACGCAGTATTTT	CATKTSGDPTDTQYF
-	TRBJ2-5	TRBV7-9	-	TGTGCCAGCAGCTTAGGGATTACTCGGGGAGGAGAGACCCAGTACTTC	CASSLGITRGGETQYF
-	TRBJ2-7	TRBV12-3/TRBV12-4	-	TGTGCCAGCAAAGGGGACATACCAGGGACGCAGTACTTC	CASKGDIPGTQYF
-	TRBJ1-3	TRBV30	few	TGTGCCTGGTCGCGGAACTCTGGAAACACCATATATTTT	CAWSRNSGNTIYF
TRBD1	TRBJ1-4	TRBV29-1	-	TGCAGCGTCAATGAAGGGGGGACAGGGTATGAAAAACTGTTTTTT	CSVNEGGTGYEKLFF
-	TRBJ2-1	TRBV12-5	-	TGTGCTAGTGGTTTAGGGCTAGCCGGGGATTTATACAATGAGCAGTTCTTC	CASGLGLAGDLYNEQFF
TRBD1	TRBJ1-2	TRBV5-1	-	TGCGCCAGCAGGAGGGACAGGGGAAACTACACCTTC	CASRRDRGNYTF